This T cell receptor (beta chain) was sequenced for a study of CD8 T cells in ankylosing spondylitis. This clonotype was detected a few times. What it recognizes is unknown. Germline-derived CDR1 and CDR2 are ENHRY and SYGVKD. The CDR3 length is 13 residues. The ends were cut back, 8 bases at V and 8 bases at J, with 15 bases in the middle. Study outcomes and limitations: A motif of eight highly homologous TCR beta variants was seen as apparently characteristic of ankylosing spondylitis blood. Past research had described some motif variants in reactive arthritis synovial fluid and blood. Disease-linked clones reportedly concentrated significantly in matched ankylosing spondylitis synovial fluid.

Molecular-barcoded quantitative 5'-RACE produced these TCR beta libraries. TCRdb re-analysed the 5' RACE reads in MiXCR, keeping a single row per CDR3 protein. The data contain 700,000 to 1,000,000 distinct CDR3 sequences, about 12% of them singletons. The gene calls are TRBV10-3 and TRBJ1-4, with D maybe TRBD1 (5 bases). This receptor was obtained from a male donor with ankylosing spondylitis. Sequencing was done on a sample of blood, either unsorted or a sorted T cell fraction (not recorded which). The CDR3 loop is CAISGREGEKLFF. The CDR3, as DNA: TGTGCCATCTCGGGCAGGGAAGGGGAAAAACTGTTTTTT.